The 25 T cell receptor beta chains given below trace back to one sample, sequenced in a study of shared clonotypes between healthy human individuals. Some clones are missing from TCRdb's copy, which holds only in-frame ones; the method was immunoSEQ multiplex PCR. This sample has over a million clones, with 78% found just once. Input material: memory CD4+ T cells from PBMCs. Stated subset: CD45RA-negative fraction. Receptor source: a man aged 18 to 35 in good health. Some clones in this sample may be carry-over from other donors' samples.

This chain uses TRBV7-2 with TRBJ2-7, with TRBD1 identical over 7 bases. Germline loops: CDR1 SGHTA, CDR2 FQGNSA. V shed 4 bases, J shed 3 bases, and the junction held 6 bases outside the gene matches. The CDR3 has 14 residues. CDR3 bases: TGTGCCAGCAGCTATAGACAGGGTATCTACGAGCAGTACTTC. It encodes CASSYRQGIYEQYF.

This chain joins TRBV30 and TRBJ1-1; D might be TRBD1 (6 bases). Looked up from germline, CDR1 is GTSNPN and CDR2 is SVGIG (reference sequence). The CDR3 runs 15 residues. Trimming took 2 bases from V and 0 from J, leaving 13 bases between them. DNA for the CDR3: TGTGCCTGGAGTAGCCCTACAGGGATGAACACTGAAGCTTTCTTT. Encoded protein: CAWSSPTGMNTEAFF.

The chain recombines TRBV11-2 with TRBJ2-1; tentative D call: TRBD2 (6 bases). From germline, CDR1 is SGHAT and CDR2 FQNNGV. Trimming removed 4 bases from V and 5 bases from J, with 15 bases in between. The CDR3 consists of 15 residues. CDR3 DNA: TGTGCCAGCAGCTCCCAGGGACTCCAGGACAATGAGCAGTTCTTC. Amino acids: CASSSQGLQDNEQFF.

The chain couples TRBV11-2 to TRBJ2-1, with TRBD2 as a possible D gene (5 bases). The V gene lost 5 bases and the J gene lost 15 bases, with 26 bases spanning the gap. Per germline, CDR1 SGHAT and CDR2 FQNNGV. This CDR3 region has 15 residues. The DNA for the CDR3 is TGTGCCAGCAGCCCCCTAAGCGGCCCTCCTGGAGGTGGGTTCTTC. Translating gives CASSPLSGPPGGGFF. Full variable domain (outside the CDR3, taken from reference TRBV11-2 and TRBJ2-1): EAGVAQSPRYKIIEKRQSVAFWCNPISGHATLYWYQQILGQGPKLLIQFQNNGVVDDSQLPKDRFSAERLKGVDSTLKIQPAKLEDSAVYLCASSPLSGPPGGGFFGPGTRLTVL.

This clone has a handful of counts. The genes are TRBV11-2 and TRBJ1-5, with D unclear. V gave up 1 base and J gave up 4 bases, with 5 bases separating them. CDR1 and CDR2 from the germline V gene are SGHAT and FQNNGV. This CDR3 is built from 13 residues. This CDR3 is CASSLAENQPQHF. The CDR3 DNA is TGTGCCAGCAGCTTAGCGGAAAATCAGCCCCAGCATTTT.

The chain uses TRBV7-2 and TRBJ2-1; D tentatively fits TRBD1 or TRBD2 (5 bases each). Germline V gene sequence: CDR1 SGHTA, CDR2 FQGNSA. The CDR3 totals 16 residues. The ends were cut back, 1 base at V and 9 bases at J, with 19 bases in the middle. CDR3 sequence: CASSLVRGWRQGEQFF. CDR3 DNA sequence: TGTGCCAGCAGCTTAGTACGGGGATGGCGGCAGGGTGAGCAGTTCTTC.

The V and J genes are TRBV20-1 and TRBJ2-3; the D is unclear. Between the trimmed V and J ends, which lost 5 bases and 6 bases, there was a span of 9 bases. The CDR3 is made up of 11 amino acids. Germline loops: CDR1 DFQATT, CDR2 SNEGSKA (reference sequence). CDR3 DNA sequence: TGCAGTGCTCAGGAGTGGGATACGCAGTATTTT. Residues: CSAQEWDTQYF.

This chain joins TRBV5-1 and TRBJ1-2; D may be TRBD1 (5 bases). Trimming removed 0 bases at V and 7 bases at J, with 13 bases between. CDR1 and CDR2 (germline): SGHRS, YFSETQ. The CDR3 sequence is 14 residues long. The CDR3 nucleotides read TGCGCCAGCAGCTTGGATTCTGGGGCGGGTGGCTACACCTTC. Translating it yields CASSLDSGAGGYTF.

There are a few counts of this clone. The chain couples TRBV4-2 to TRBJ2-3; 7 nucleotides align to TRBD1. CDR1 and CDR2 (germline): LGHNA, YNFKEQ. This CDR3 is built from 16 residues. V lost 4 bases to trimming and J lost 5 bases; unmatched junction nucleotides: 12. In nucleotides, the CDR3 is TGTGCCAGCAGCCTACAACCTACAGGGGCCGGAGATACGCAGTATTTT. This gives the protein CASSLQPTGAGDTQYF.

V gene TRBV5-1 combines with J gene TRBJ1-4; perhaps TRBD1 as D (5 bases). CDR1 is SGHRS and CDR2 is YFSETQ in the germline V gene. Trimming pared 5 bases from V and 6 bases from J, leaving 14 bases between. The CDR3 runs to 14 residues. The CDR3 sequence: CASSTIVGDEKLFF. As DNA, the CDR3 is TGCGCCAGCAGTACCATTGTAGGGGATGAAAAACTGTTTTTT.

Of note for this clone: A far larger clone is off by one base, so a read error is likely. The sample contains more than one DNA sequence encoding this CDR3. The chain is built from TRBV5-6 and TRBJ2-7; 12 bases map to TRBD2. Trimming removed 5 bases from V and 5 bases from J; junction bases left unmatched: 8. The CDR3 runs to 15 residues. CDR1 is SGHDT and CDR2 is YYEEEE in the germline V gene. CDR3 DNA: TGTGCCAGCAGTAAACTAGCGGGAGGACTAGACGAGCAGTACTTC. This codes for CASSKLAGGLDEQYF.

The chain employs TRBV5-4 and TRBJ2-5; 9 nucleotides line up with TRBD1. This CDR3 is 15 amino acids long. With V trimmed by 4 bases and J by 3 bases, 7 bases remained unmatched. CDR1 and CDR2 from the germline V gene are SGHNT and YYREEE (reference sequence). CDR3 residues: CASSPPGQGEETQYF. Here the CDR3 DNA reads TGTGCCAGCAGCCCACCGGGACAGGGAGAAGAGACCCAGTACTTC.

The sample holds one count of this clone. J is TRBJ1-2 and V is TRBV2; no firm D call. CDR3 size: 14 residues. Germline V CDR1 and CDR2: SNHLY, FYNNEI. The V and J ends lost 7 bases and 0 bases respectively, with 12 bases between them. The CDR3 sequence: CASTVEGPNYGYTF. The CDR3 DNA sequence: TGTGCCAGCACCGTCGAGGGTCCTAACTATGGCTACACCTTC.

The chain links TRBV7-9 to TRBJ2-5; D unresolved. Per the germline V gene, CDR1 is SEHNR and CDR2 is FQNEAQ (reference sequence). V was clipped by 1 base and J by 4 bases, with 10 bases between them. There are 14 residues in the CDR3. In DNA, the CDR3 is TGTGCCAGCAGCTTAGTAGGTGTAGTAGAGACCCAGTACTTC. Its translation: CASSLVGVVETQYF.

The chain links TRBV19 to TRBJ1-2, with TRBD1 matching over 8 bases. The length of the CDR3 is 16 residues. The germline CDR1 and CDR2 sequences are LNHDA and SQIVND (reference sequence). After removal of 5 bases from V and 4 bases from J, the junction contained 12 bases not matched to a gene. This CDR3 reads CASSRAGTGRSYGYTF. CDR3 DNA: TGTGCCAGTAGTCGCGCCGGGACAGGACGATCCTATGGCTACACCTTC. The full variable domain, rest sourced from reference TRBV19 and TRBJ1-2, is DGGITQSPKYLFRKEGQNVTLSCEQNLNHDAMYWYRQDPGQGLRLIYYSQIVNDFQKGDIAEGYSVSREKKESFPLTVTSAQKNPTAFYLCASSRAGTGRSYGYTFGSGTRLTVV.

The gene calls are TRBV4-1 and TRBJ2-1, with 12 bases identical to TRBD1. The germline V gene has CDR1 MGHRA and CDR2 YSYEKL. This CDR3 has 15 amino acids. The V segment lost 4 bases and the J segment 8 bases; nucleotides outside the gene matches: 6. The CDR3 protein is CASSLRDRGPYEQFF. In DNA form, the CDR3 reads TGCGCCAGCAGCCTCCGGGACAGGGGGCCGTATGAGCAGTTCTTC.

V gene TRBV10-2 combines with J gene TRBJ1-3; D is undetermined. V lost 6 bases and J lost 1, with 16 bases in between. Germline values: CDR1 WSHSY, CDR2 SAAADI. This CDR3 comprises 16 residues. The CDR3: CASRSRRMNSGNTIYF. The CDR3 nucleotides are TGCGCCAGCAGAAGTCGGCGGATGAATTCTGGAAACACCATATATTTT.

V and J are TRBV28 and TRBJ2-7; 11 positions match TRBD2. This CDR3 is 15 amino acids long. V shed 7 bases and J 0 bases; nucleotides not matched to a gene: 5. Germline V lookup: CDR1 MDHEN, CDR2 SYDVKM. This CDR3 reads CASMKGTSGSYEQYF. The CDR3 nucleotides read TGTGCCAGCATGAAAGGGACTAGCGGCTCCTACGAGCAGTACTTC. Looking up the rest from reference TRBV28 and TRBJ2-7 gives the full variable domain: DVKVTQSSRYLVKRTGEKVFLECVQDMDHENMFWYRQDPGLGLRLIYFSYDVKMKEKGDIPEGYSVSREKKERFSLILESASTNQTSMYLCASMKGTSGSYEQYFGPGTRLTVT.

V usage is TRBV7-2 and J usage is TRBJ2-5; TRBD2 aligns across 11 bases. Losses at the gene ends were 4 bases for V and 6 bases for J; bases not matched to a gene: 10. The CDR3 has 16 residues. Germline V gives CDR1 SGHTA, CDR2 FQGNSA. This CDR3 is CASSSVAGGPGKTQYF. CDR3 DNA sequence: TGTGCCAGCAGCTCTGTAGCGGGAGGGCCGGGAAAGACCCAGTACTTC.

The chain combines TRBV5-4 with TRBJ1-2; D is possibly TRBD1 (5 bases). Trimming stripped 3 bases from V and 8 bases from J, with 20 bases between. Germline CDR1 and CDR2: SGHNT and YYREEE (reference sequence). CDR3 size: 15 residues. The CDR3 reads CASSSGGGDPRGYTF. The CDR3 bases are TGTGCCAGCAGCTCCGGGGGAGGGGACCCTAGGGGCTACACCTTC. Based on the CDR3 plus reference TRBV5-4 and TRBJ1-2, the full variable domain is ETGVTQSPTHLIKTRGQQVTLRCSSQSGHNTVSWYQQALGQGPQFIFQYYREEENGRGNFPPRFSGLQFPNYSSELNVNALELDDSALYLCASSSGGGDPRGYTFGSGTRLTVV.

With respect to this clone: The same CDR3 arises from other DNA sequences in this sample as well. The V call is TRBV6-1, the J call TRBJ2-7, with D maybe TRBD2 (5 bases). This CDR3 has 15 residues. The V end lost 0 bases, the J end lost 0 bases, and 9 bases lay between the germline ends. Germline loops: CDR1 MNHNS, CDR2 SASEGT. The CDR3 reads CASSEAGTSSYEQYF. In DNA, the CDR3 is TGTGCCAGCAGTGAAGCCGGCACTAGCTCCTACGAGCAGTACTTC.

The genes are TRBV11-2 and TRBJ2-3, with 8 bases lining up with TRBD2. The trim removed 3 bases at V and 0 bases at J, leaving 8 bases unmatched. The germline V gene has CDR1 SGHAT and CDR2 FQNNGV. The CDR3 is 17 residues long. The CDR3 protein is CASSFRISSGSTDTQYF. CDR3 coding DNA: TGTGCCAGCAGCTTTCGAATTTCTAGCGGGAGCACAGATACGCAGTATTTT.

The CDR3 bases are TGTGCCAGCGGGCCCGGACAGGCGGGAAATCAGCCCCAGCATTTT. Encoded protein: CASGPGQAGNQPQHF. The chain has TRBV6-1 and TRBJ1-5; 7 bases line up with TRBD1. Germline CDR1 is MNHNS and CDR2 is SASEGT. This CDR3 region has 15 residues. Losses at the gene ends were 8 bases for V and 4 bases for J; bases not matched to a gene: 11.

The chain combines TRBV11-3 with TRBJ2-1; 7 positions match TRBD2. CDR3 size: 13 residues. The V gene end was trimmed by 0 bases and the J gene end by 11 bases; junction bases not matched to a gene: 4. Germline V lookup: CDR1 SGHNT, CDR2 YENEEA. DNA of the CDR3: TGTGCCAGCAGCTTAGAGGGAGGGCGGAAGCAGTTCTTC. Its protein product is CASSLEGGRKQFF.

CDR3 sequence reads: CASSSNQISPITPYEQYF. The CDR3 DNA reads TGCGCCAGCAGTTCGAACCAAATCTCGCCAATTACCCCCTACGAGCAGTACTTC. The chain has TRBV5-1 and TRBJ2-7; D not resolved. The CDR3 contains 18 residues. CDR1 and CDR2 (germline): SGHRS, YFSETQ. Trimming left V 5 bases short and J 2 bases short, with 26 bases between.